This T cell receptor (beta chain) comes out of a study of identical twins. Points from the study as a whole: Abundant beta clonotypes from cord blood bore fewer insertions; memory repertoires lacked this pattern. The study drew conclusions from cross-sectional statistical analysis, not from following the same donors.

The CDR3 has 16 amino acids. V dropped 5 bases and J dropped 0 bases, with 13 bases sitting between them. Healthy Caucasians were all of the donors. In this sample, this clonotype turned up many times. The antigen is undetermined. Template switching added a universal primer site; cDNA carried unique molecular identifiers. TCRdb processed the 5' RACE reads anew with MiXCR; each CDR3 protein has one entry. The sample lists 200,000 to 300,000 distinct CDR3 sequences; roughly 13% were seen once. The same specimen was also included in a second study, on yellow fever vaccine responses in identical twins.

The genes are TRBV12-3 or TRBV12-4 and TRBJ1-4; D unresolved. What was sequenced was memory (CD45RO+) T cells sorted from blood. The TCR sequence derives from a woman aged 18-29 years in good health. DNA of the CDR3: TGTGCCAGCAGTCGTCACTACAGATCAACTAATGAAAAACTGTTTTTT. It translates to CASSRHYRSTNEKLFF.